The clone carrying this T cell receptor beta chain came up once. Its antigen is as yet unknown. This record belongs to a study of T cell responses to AZD1222 COVID-19 vaccine. Study results and limitations: White British donors predominated, females outnumbered males, and clonal diversity was possibly underestimated. The CD4 TCRs associated with vaccination extended across spike and predominated at 160-218 and 743-854.

Only in-frame clones appear in the TCRdb table, and some are missing; sequencing was by immunoSEQ multiplex PCR. The data hold roughly 150,000 clones, with around 90% observed a single time. Germline V gene sequence: CDR1 ENHRY, CDR2 SYGVKD. The CDR3 extends over 17 amino acids. V dropped 6 bases and J dropped 0; count of bases not matched to a gene: 9. The specimen comprised peripheral blood, sampled 28 days after the second AZD1222 dose. This TCR came from an adult who received the AZD1222 COVID-19 vaccine. This chain uses TRBV10-3 with TRBJ2-7, with TRBD2 matching 12 bases. CDR3: CAISLTSGGPSSYEQYF. The CDR3 DNA reads as TGTGCCATCAGCCTGACTAGCGGGGGACCAAGCTCCTACGAGCAGTACTTC.